The 13 T cell receptor beta chains given below trace back to one sample, sequenced in a study of cytomegalovirus exposure and HLA in healthy donors. Primers: 60 Vbeta forward and 13 Jbeta reverse. TCRdb keeps only in-frame clones here, not all; method: immunoSEQ multiplex PCR. The table lists some 200,000 clones, with 5.5% to 7.5% in the top ten. The sequencing input was PBMCs. These receptors all come from a man aged 30-40 years in good health and CMV-seronegative.

In nucleotides, the CDR3 is TGCGCCAGCAGCCCACACGGGACAGGGGGCGACGAGCAGTACTTC. Encoded protein: CASSPHGTGGDEQYF. The rearrangement uses TRBV4-1 and TRBJ2-7, with TRBD1 matching over 12 bases. Germline loops: CDR1 MGHRA, CDR2 YSYEKL. With V trimmed by 4 bases and J by 5 bases, 6 bases remained unmatched. The CDR3 contains 15 residues.

The chain has TRBV7-2 and TRBJ1-1; possibly TRBD1 for D (5 bases). Trimming cost V 11 bases and J 8 bases, with 18 bases left between them. The CDR3 spans 12 residues. Looked up from germline, CDR1 is SGHTA and CDR2 is FQGNSA. CDR3 loop: CAGGGVRSEAFF. The CDR3 DNA reads TGTGCCGGCGGGGGGGTTAGGTCCGAAGCTTTCTTT. The complete variable domain, with remaining parts taken from reference TRBV7-2 and TRBJ1-1, reads GAGVSQSPSNKVTEKGKDVELRCDPISGHTALYWYRQSLGQGLEFLIYFQGNSAPDKSGLPSDRFSAERTGGSVSTLTIQRTQQEDSAVYLCAGGGVRSEAFFGQGTRLTVV.

V is TRBV6-1 and J is TRBJ1-5; 11 bases line up with TRBD1. CDR1 and CDR2 from the germline V gene are MNHNS and SASEGT. The CDR3 extends over 13 amino acids. The V gene end was trimmed by 6 bases and the J gene end by 8 bases; junction bases not matched to a gene: 3. The CDR3 DNA sequence: TGTGCCAGCAGCGGGGACAGGGGGAAGCCCCAGCATTTT. It specifies CASSGDRGKPQHF.

This chain joins TRBV4-1 and TRBJ2-1, with 9 bases lining up with TRBD1. CDR1 and CDR2 (germline): MGHRA, YSYEKL. There are 16 residues in the CDR3. The ends lost 4 bases at V and 0 bases at J; junction bases unmatched: 4. CDR3: CASSPNRGPSYNEQFF. The CDR3 nucleotides are TGCGCCAGCAGCCCCAACAGGGGGCCCTCCTACAATGAGCAGTTCTTC.

The chain combines TRBV7-6 with TRBJ2-1; 7 nucleotides align to TRBD1. J lost 3 bases, V lost 1 base, and 9 bases had no gene match. Germline V gene data show CDR1 as SGHVS and CDR2 as FNYEAQ. The length of the CDR3 is 17 residues. The CDR3 coding sequence is TGTGCCAGCAGCTTAGTGGGAAGCCGGGACAGCTACAATGAGCAGTTCTTC. It yields the protein CASSLVGSRDSYNEQFF.

This chain uses TRBV5-6 with TRBJ2-3; D remains unclear. V lost 0 bases, J lost 4 bases, and 9 bases lay in between. The CDR3 consists of 14 residues. Germline CDR1 reads SGHDT; CDR2 reads YYEEEE. CDR3 nucleotide sequence: TGTGCCAGCAGCTTGGCCTCTACGGCAGATACGCAGTATTTT. It yields the protein CASSLASTADTQYF.

The V call is TRBV18, the J call TRBJ1-2; D is possibly TRBD1 (5 bases). V was trimmed by 3 bases and J by 7 bases, leaving 18 bases between them. Looked up from germline, CDR1 is KGHSH and CDR2 is LQKENI. There are 15 residues in the CDR3. CDR3 region: CASSPPGGRELGYTF. The CDR3 DNA reads TGTGCCAGCTCACCTCCGGGGGGACGGGAACTTGGCTACACCTTC.

The chain couples TRBV7-8 to TRBJ2-5; 10 nucleotides align to TRBD2. The end of the DNA is better explained by TRBJ2-7, so the J call may be wrong. The CDR3 sequence is 18 residues long. Germline V gene lookup returns CDR1 SGHVS and CDR2 FQNEAQ. The DNA for the CDR3 is TGTGCCAGCAGCCTCAAAGGGCTAGCGGGAGACCCAGGGTACGAGCAGTACTTC. Its protein is CASSLKGLAGDPGYEQYF.

The rearrangement uses TRBV4-3 and TRBJ2-1, with D possibly being TRBD2 (5 bases). Germline CDR1 reads LGHNA; CDR2 reads YSLEER. The V end lost 5 bases, the J end lost 6 bases, and 14 bases lay between the germline ends. The CDR3 has 14 residues. CDR3 protein: CASSANRGANEQFF. DNA of the CDR3: TGCGCCAGCAGCGCAAACCGGGGAGCCAATGAGCAGTTCTTC.

The rearrangement uses TRBV5-1 and TRBJ1-5, with D perhaps TRBD1 (5 bases). The length of the CDR3 is 15 residues. V shed 1 base and J shed 1 base, with 9 bases lying between them. Germline assignment: CDR1 SGHRS and CDR2 YFSETQ. The CDR3 loop is CASSLSGSSNQPQHF. CDR3 DNA sequence: TGCGCCAGCAGCTTGTCAGGGTCGAGCAATCAGCCCCAGCATTTT.

The chain links TRBV5-4 to TRBJ1-1, with 9 positions matching TRBD1. The CDR3 runs 15 residues. CDR1 and CDR2 (germline): SGHNT, YYREEE (reference sequence). Trimming took 0 bases from V and 6 from J; bases not matched to a gene: 6. This CDR3 reads CASSLDPGQGSEAFF. CDR3 in DNA: TGTGCCAGCAGCTTGGACCCGGGACAGGGTTCTGAAGCTTTCTTT.

The chain has TRBV4-3 and TRBJ2-3; the D gene is possibly TRBD2 (5 bases). The CDR3 spans 12 residues. The germline gives CDR1 LGHNA, CDR2 YSLEER. Trimming took 4 bases from V and 3 from J, leaving 5 bases between them. The CDR3 DNA reads TGCGCCAGCAGCCCGGGAACAGATACGCAGTATTTT. This translates into CASSPGTDTQYF.

J is TRBJ2-3 and V is TRBV9, with TRBD2 matching 10 bases. The germline V gene has CDR1 SGDLS and CDR2 YYNGEE. The CDR3 is made up of 18 amino acids. J was trimmed by 0 bases and V by 4 bases; bases with no gene match: 11. The CDR3 region is CASSLGLAATSSTDTQYF. The DNA for the CDR3 is TGTGCCAGCAGCTTAGGACTAGCGGCTACCTCTAGCACAGATACGCAGTATTTT.